This TCR beta chain was found in a study of human T cells and chemical hapten exposure. Background on the study: In the sensitization step, 2% DPC was placed on roughly 2 cm by roughly 2 cm of upper inner arm skin.

Specified time point: patch test 1, 2 weeks after DPC sensitization. Treatment meaning: therapeutic diphenylcyclopropenone sensitization with weekly scalp DPC. Study results and limitations: Significantly more large CDR3 similarity clusters arose among expanded TCRs than among controls. DPC sensitization did not alter TCRs above 1 in 1000 frequency.

In this sample, this clonotype turned up a few times. Antigen: not known. In the original analysis: Just over 95,000 TCRs per sample was the median, with a range of roughly 23,224 to 750,000. TCRdb analysed the RACE reads with MiXCR anew, one entry per CDR3 protein. TCRdb assigned the V and J calls; the authors' analysis was not used. The sample holds fewer than 500,000 distinct CDR3 sequences, about 4.4% seen once. The sequence came from a woman in her forties or fifties with alopecia areata. Some clones in this sample may be carry-over from other donors' samples. The input for sequencing was whole blood, taken in connection with sensitization to the hapten diphenylcyclopropenone (DPC).

CDR3 sequence reads: CASSSPGAQETQYF. The CDR3 DNA reads TGTGCCAGCAGCTCCCCAGGGGCCCAAGAGACCCAGTACTTC. The chain links TRBV7-9 to TRBJ2-5; D possibly corresponds to TRBD1 (6 bases). CDR1 is SEHNR and CDR2 is FQNEAQ in the germline V gene (reference sequence). The CDR3 runs 14 residues. Trimming removed 4 bases from V and 1 base from J, with 10 bases in between. Variable domain in full (rest from reference TRBV7-9 and TRBJ2-5): DTGVSQNPRHKITKRGQNVTFRCDPISEHNRLYWYRQTLGQGPEFLTYFQNEAQLEKSRLLSDRFSAERPKGSFSTLEIQRTEQGDSAMYLCASSSPGAQETQYFGPGTRLLVL.